The 30 T cell receptor beta chains below come from one sample, sequenced in a study of blood T cell repertoires in COVID-19. Here immunoSEQ multiplex PCR was the method, and the copy in TCRdb shows in-frame clones only, minus some. Of about 170,000 clones in the sample, about nine tenths are singletons; the top ten hold roughly 11%. The sequenced sample consisted of peripheral blood. The receptors derive from a woman aged 60-75 years with COVID-19, enrolled during active disease.

As DNA, the CDR3 is TGTGCCAGCAGCTCTAGCGGGAGGGGAACAGATACGCAGTATTTT. It specifies CASSSSGRGTDTQYF. J is TRBJ2-3 and V is TRBV9, with TRBD2 identical over 12 bases. The germline gives CDR1 SGDLS, CDR2 YYNGEE. V was pared by 4 bases and J by 3 bases, with 3 bases of the junction left unmatched. The CDR3 sequence is 15 residues long.

V gene TRBV6-5 combines with J gene TRBJ2-3, with 7 bases fitting TRBD2. CDR1 MNHEY and CDR2 SVGAGI come from the germline V gene. V gave up 10 bases and J gave up 7 bases; unmatched junction bases: 11. CDR3 length: 13 residues. The CDR3 region is CATRPRAGNTQYF. CDR3 coding DNA: TGTGCCACCCGACCTAGAGCGGGGAATACGCAGTATTTT.

This clone was observed a few times. This sequence joins TRBV12-5 and TRBJ1-2; D is perhaps TRBD1 (5 bases). This CDR3 comprises 13 residues. V gave up 0 bases and J gave up 6 bases, with 8 bases separating them. Germline V gene sequence: CDR1 LGHNT, CDR2 FRNRAP. The CDR3 sequence is CASGLVGVNGYTF. CDR3 in DNA: TGTGCTAGTGGTTTGGTAGGGGTGAATGGCTACACCTTC.

The chain employs TRBV27 and TRBJ1-5; D possibly corresponds to TRBD1 (5 bases). Deletions cut 5 bases from V and 5 bases from J, with 22 bases between. The germline V gene encodes CDR1 MNHEY and CDR2 SMNVEV (reference sequence). The CDR3 has 17 amino acids. The CDR3 loop reads CASSGGPPAREDQPQHF. Written as DNA, the CDR3 is TGTGCCAGCAGTGGCGGCCCACCCGCCAGGGAGGATCAGCCCCAGCATTTT.

The rearrangement links TRBV6-5 to TRBJ2-2, with TRBD1 matching 7 bases. Trimming cost V 6 bases and J 1 base; bases outside gene matches: 5. The germline V gene has CDR1 MNHEY and CDR2 SVGAGI. This CDR3 contains 15 residues. The CDR3 protein is CASSTGQVNTGELFF. The CDR3, as DNA: TGTGCCAGCAGCACAGGACAGGTGAACACCGGGGAGCTGTTTTTT.

This clone has a handful of counts. The chain joins TRBV24-1 to TRBJ1-1; D unclear. Trimming stripped 3 bases from V and 1 base from J, with 8 bases between. Germline values: CDR1 KGHDR, CDR2 SFDVKD. The CDR3 has 14 residues. The CDR3: CATSDGRWNTEAFF. As DNA, the CDR3 is TGTGCCACCAGTGATGGCAGGTGGAACACTGAAGCTTTCTTT.

In its sample, this clone was seen once. The chain uses TRBV5-4 and TRBJ2-1; weak D call: TRBD1 (6 bases). Trimming left V 3 bases short and J 7 bases short, with 11 bases between. Germline V gene data show CDR1 as SGHNT and CDR2 as YYREEE (reference sequence). The CDR3 is made up of 13 amino acids. Here the CDR3 DNA reads TGTGCCAGCAGCTCCACAGGGCGAAATGAGCAGTTCTTC. Amino acids: CASSSTGRNEQFF.

The table lists this clone with a count of one. V usage is TRBV30 and J usage is TRBJ2-5; D remains ambiguous. There are 11 residues in the CDR3. Per the germline V gene, CDR1 is GTSNPN and CDR2 is SVGIG (reference sequence). V dropped 0 bases and J dropped 5 bases, with 4 bases sitting between them. This CDR3 is CAWSVRETQYF. Written as DNA, the CDR3 is TGTGCCTGGAGTGTACGGGAGACCCAGTACTTC.

The table lists this clone with a few counts. The chain uses TRBV6-2 or TRBV6-3 and TRBJ2-1; 7 bases match TRBD2. V lost 2 bases, J lost 5 bases, and 9 bases stayed unmatched. The germline V gene has CDR1 MNHEY and CDR2 SVGEGT. The CDR3 loop spans 16 amino acids. This chain's CDR3 is CASSYRLTSAHNEQFF. The DNA for the CDR3 is TGTGCCAGCAGTTACCGCCTTACTAGCGCTCACAATGAGCAGTTCTTC.

The chain combines TRBV24-1 with TRBJ1-5; TRBD1 aligns across 8 bases. This CDR3 has 16 amino acids. Germline loops: CDR1 KGHDR, CDR2 SFDVKD. V lost 1 base, J lost 3 bases, and 4 bases stayed unmatched. As DNA, the CDR3 is TGTGCCACCAGTGATTTTAGGACAGGGAACAATCAGCCCCAGCATTTT. Translation gives CATSDFRTGNNQPQHF.

The chain couples TRBV7-9 to TRBJ1-4, with 8 bases that match TRBD1. The V and J ends lost 10 bases and 11 bases, in that order; junction bases with no gene match: 12. The CDR3 is made up of 13 amino acids. Per germline, CDR1 SEHNR and CDR2 FQNEAQ (reference sequence). CDR3 in amino acids: CATTTGESRKLFF. The CDR3 DNA sequence: TGTGCCACAACGACAGGGGAAAGCAGGAAACTGTTTTTT.

This chain joins TRBV5-1 and TRBJ1-2; TRBD1 matches 7 bases. The CDR3 length is 16 residues. Germline V gives CDR1 SGHRS, CDR2 YFSETQ. The ends lost 4 bases at V and 2 bases at J; junction bases unmatched: 11. In DNA, the CDR3 is TGCGCCAGCAGCCCATCACCGGGACAGCAGAACTATGGCTACACCTTC. Protein product: CASSPSPGQQNYGYTF.

This clone was observed a few times. J is TRBJ2-5 and V is TRBV12-5, with D hard to call. CDR3 length: 12 amino acids. Germline assignment: CDR1 LGHNT and CDR2 FRNRAP. V was shortened by 2 bases and J by 1 base, with 2 bases between the two germline ends. CDR3 nucleotides: TGTGCTAGTGGTTTGCTCCAAGAGACCCAGTACTTC. Protein: CASGLLQETQYF.

The V and J genes are TRBV9 and TRBJ2-7; 12 nucleotides match TRBD2. The CDR3 covers 16 residues. From germline, CDR1 is SGDLS and CDR2 YYNGEE. Germline trimming cut 4 bases from V and 0 bases from J; bases unmatched to any gene: 5. The CDR3 sequence is CASSPPTSGSSYEQYF. CDR3 DNA sequence: TGTGCCAGCAGCCCACCGACTAGCGGGAGCTCCTACGAGCAGTACTTC.

The CDR3 DNA follows: TGTGCCAGCAGTTACGTTAGGGGGCGCGGAGATACGCAGTATTTT. Residues: CASSYVRGRGDTQYF. This chain uses TRBV6-2 or TRBV6-3 with TRBJ2-3, with 7 positions matching TRBD1. There are 15 residues in the CDR3. J lost 5 bases, V lost 2 bases, and 7 bases had no gene match. The V gene's germline CDR1 is MNHEY and CDR2 SVGEGT.

The genes are TRBV12-3 or TRBV12-4 and TRBJ1-4; the D is unclear. Trimming removed 2 bases at V and 7 bases at J, with 5 bases between. This CDR3 contains 12 residues. DNA of the CDR3: TGTGCCAGCAGTTTAAACGGTGAAAAACTGTTTTTT. This codes for CASSLNGEKLFF.

The sample holds one count of this clone. The chain couples TRBV4-3 to TRBJ2-2; D perhaps matches TRBD2 (6 bases). Trimming removed 0 bases from V and 9 bases from J, with 20 bases in between. There are 17 residues in the CDR3. In germline, CDR1 is LGHNA, CDR2 YSLEER. The CDR3 here is CASSQESLGTRYRELFF. In DNA form, the CDR3 reads TGCGCCAGCAGCCAAGAAAGCCTCGGGACTCGTTACCGGGAGCTGTTTTTT.

The CDR3, as DNA: TGTGCCAGCAGCTTGGAATTGGGCAGGCTAAGACTGTTTTTT. It is translated as CASSLELGRLRLFF. This chain uses TRBV5-8 with TRBJ1-4; no reliable D call. This CDR3 contains 14 residues. Trimming cost V 0 bases and J 13 bases, with 16 bases left between them. Germline CDR1 SGHTS, CDR2 YDEGEE.

The CDR3 DNA reads as TGTGCCAGTATCCAGGGTGGTAGCAATCAGCCCCAGCATTTT. As protein: CASIQGGSNQPQHF. This sequence joins TRBV19 and TRBJ1-5; TRBD1 is a possible D gene (5 bases). Trimming stripped 7 bases from V and 0 bases from J, with 10 bases between. The length of the CDR3 is 14 residues. Germline assignment: CDR1 LNHDA and CDR2 SQIVND (reference sequence).

This chain uses TRBV5-1 with TRBJ2-7, with 12 bases identical to TRBD1. Losses at the gene ends were 4 bases for V and 1 base for J; bases not matched to a gene: 9. The CDR3 is made up of 17 amino acids. Looked up from germline, CDR1 is SGHRS and CDR2 is YFSETQ. The CDR3 loop is CASSPGDRGLISYEQYF. The CDR3 coding sequence is TGCGCCAGCAGCCCGGGGGACAGGGGGCTCATATCCTACGAGCAGTACTTC.

Here the CDR3 DNA reads TGTGCCAGTAGTGCGGCCTACAATGAGCAGTTCTTC. It yields the protein CASSAAYNEQFF. V and J are TRBV19 and TRBJ2-1; D not certain. Trimming pared 5 bases from V and 2 bases from J, leaving 4 bases between. Germline CDR1 and CDR2: LNHDA and SQIVND (reference sequence). CDR3 size: 12 residues. Filled out from reference TRBV19 and TRBJ2-1, the complete variable domain reads DGGITQSPKYLFRKEGQNVTLSCEQNLNHDAMYWYRQDPGQGLRLIYYSQIVNDFQKGDIAEGYSVSREKKESFPLTVTSAQKNPTAFYLCASSAAYNEQFFGPGTRLTVL.

For the CDR3, the DNA is TGTGCCAGCAGCGTAATGGAGGGTACCTATAATTCACCCCTCCACTTT. It translates to CASSVMEGTYNSPLHF. The chain is built from TRBV9 and TRBJ1-6; D gene uncertain. The CDR3 loop spans 16 amino acids. CDR1 is SGDLS, CDR2 YYNGEE, per germline. The germline V and J ends were trimmed by 1 base and 2 bases, with 10 bases remaining between them.

V usage is TRBV24-1 and J usage is TRBJ2-3; weak D call: TRBD1 (5 bases). V was cut by 7 bases and J by 0 bases, with 13 bases left in between. Germline CDR1 reads KGHDR; CDR2 reads SFDVKD. This CDR3 is built from 15 residues. CDR3 sequence (DNA): TGTGCCACCAGGGAGACAGACCTTAGCACAGATACGCAGTATTTT. Amino acid sequence: CATRETDLSTDTQYF.

CDR3 in amino acids: CASSLASGSLYNEQFF. The DNA for the CDR3 is TGTGCCAGCAGCTTAGCTAGCGGGAGTCTTTACAATGAGCAGTTCTTC. This chain uses TRBV7-2 with TRBJ2-1, with 9 bases matching TRBD2. Germline V gene data show CDR1 as SGHTA and CDR2 as FQGNSA. Unmatched junction bases numbered 4, after V lost 0 bases and J lost 4 bases. CDR3 length equals 16 residues.

The rearrangement uses TRBV12-3 or TRBV12-4 and TRBJ1-5; D not resolved. V was cut by 7 bases and J by 3 bases, with 10 bases left in between. The CDR3 consists of 13 residues. In DNA, the CDR3 is TGTGCCAGCATTAGGAGCCTCAATCAGCCCCAGCATTTT. Its translation: CASIRSLNQPQHF.

This chain connects TRBV20-1 to TRBJ2-1; D possibly corresponds to TRBD2 (5 bases). This CDR3 is built from 10 residues. Germline CDR1 and CDR2: DFQATT and SNEGSKA (reference sequence). V was pared by 6 bases and J by 10 bases, with 10 bases between. CDR3 sequence: CSAPSGEQFF. The CDR3 DNA follows: TGCAGTGCCCCCTCGGGGGAGCAGTTCTTC.

This clone was detected once. V and J are TRBV6-5 and TRBJ2-7; D perhaps matches TRBD1 (7 bases). Germline CDR1 is MNHEY and CDR2 is SVGAGI. The CDR3 contains 15 residues. The V end was cut by 2 bases, the J end by 1 base, with 12 bases between. CDR3 bases: TGTGCCAGCAGTTACCGGCAGGGGGGATCCTACGAGCAGTACTTC. This sequence encodes CASSYRQGGSYEQYF.

This clone appeared once. The J gene is TRBJ2-7, the V gene TRBV5-5; D gene uncertain. The CDR3 spans 15 residues. Trimming removed 1 base at V and 0 bases at J, with 11 bases between. Looked up from germline, CDR1 is SGHKS and CDR2 is YYEKEE (reference sequence). The CDR3 bases are TGTGCCAGCAGCTTGTTGGCATTCCACTCCTACGAGCAGTACTTC. Its protein is CASSLLAFHSYEQYF.

This sequence joins TRBV13 and TRBJ1-4, with D tentatively TRBD1 (6 bases). The V end was cut by 5 bases, the J end by 0 bases, with 16 bases between. The CDR3 runs 17 residues. The germline V gene has CDR1 PRHDT and CDR2 FYEKMQ (reference sequence). CDR3 coding DNA: TGTGCCAGCAGCCGCAGGGAGGGGGGTACAACTAATGAAAAACTGTTTTTT. It yields the protein CASSRREGGTTNEKLFF.

The chain joins TRBV27 to TRBJ2-1, with 10 nucleotides matching TRBD2. V shed 7 bases and J 8 bases; nucleotides not matched to a gene: 14. The CDR3 is made up of 16 amino acids. Germline CDR1 is MNHEY and CDR2 is SMNVEV (reference sequence). The CDR3 region is CASTPAGLAGVDEQFF. The CDR3 nucleotides read TGTGCCAGCACCCCCGCCGGGCTAGCGGGAGTCGATGAGCAGTTCTTC.